The rows below give T cell receptor beta chains drawn from one sample of a study of cytomegalovirus exposure and HLA in healthy donors. Libraries were prepared by immunoSEQ multiplex PCR; TCRdb keeps only in-frame clonotypes and omits some of them. Its listing shows more than 90,000 clones. Sequences were obtained from PBMCs. The receptor set was obtained from a man under 40 in good health and CMV-seronegative. The CDR3 runs from the conserved cysteine through the conserved F or W. The order of the fields is J gene, D gene, V gene, CDR3 DNA, CDR3 protein. A D gene is named only where the DNA matches it firmly.

J: TRBJ2-2; D: .; V: TRBV18; DNA: TGTGCCAGCTCACCACCGGTATCCCGGAGCACCGGGGAGCTGTTTTTT; CDR3: CASSPPVSRSTGELFF
J: TRBJ2-1; D: .; V: TRBV7-3; DNA: TGTGCCAGCAGCTTAAGTCCGGAGAACAATGAGCAGTTCTTC; CDR3: CASSLSPENNEQFF
J: TRBJ1-2; D: .; V: TRBV6-5; DNA: TGTGCCAGCAGTTCACCGTTGGGAGGGGCGGCGCGTGGCTACACCTTC; CDR3: CASSSPLGGAARGYTF
J: TRBJ2-2; D: TRBD2; V: TRBV7-3; DNA: TGTGCCAGCAGCTTAGGGGTAGCGGGGCTCGGGGAGCTGTTTTTT; CDR3: CASSLGVAGLGELFF
J: TRBJ2-3; D: .; V: TRBV5-1; DNA: TGCGCCAGCAGCTTTGGCGGGGGCACAGATACGCAGTATTTT; CDR3: CASSFGGGTDTQYF
J: TRBJ1-5; D: TRBD1; V: TRBV6-1; DNA: TGTGCCAGCAAGGGGACAGACCATCAGCCCCAGCATTTT; CDR3: CASKGTDHQPQHF
J: TRBJ1-5; D: TRBD1; V: TRBV10-3; DNA: TGTGCCATCAGTGCAGGGACAGGGCTCAATCAGCCCCAGCATTTT; CDR3: CAISAGTGLNQPQHF
J: TRBJ1-5; D: .; V: TRBV18; DNA: TGTGCCAGCTCACTCGCGGAATTTACAAATCAGCCCCAGCATTTT; CDR3: CASSLAEFTNQPQHF
J: TRBJ1-1; D: .; V: TRBV6-5; DNA: TGTGCCAGCAGTCCTCAGGGAAGCATGAACACTGAAGCTTTCTTT; CDR3: CASSPQGSMNTEAFF
J: TRBJ1-1; D: .; V: TRBV2; DNA: TGTGCCAGCAGGGTGGAGGAGGGCACTGAAGCTTTCTTT; CDR3: CASRVEEGTEAFF
J: TRBJ2-7; D: .; V: TRBV6-5; DNA: TGTGCCAGCAGCCCCAGACAGGCACCGGACTACGAGCAGTACTTC; CDR3: CASSPRQAPDYEQYF
J: TRBJ1-2; D: .; V: TRBV5-4; DNA: TGTGCCAGCAGCGTAGGGGGGGGCTATGGCTACACCTTC; CDR3: CASSVGGGYGYTF
J: TRBJ1-1; D: .; V: TRBV11-3; DNA: TGTGCCAGCAGCAGGCGGAGGAACACTGAAGCTTTCTTT; CDR3: CASSRRRNTEAFF
J: TRBJ2-7; D: TRBD2; V: TRBV11-3; DNA: TGTGCCAGCAGCTTAAATAGCGGGGGACTCTACGAGCAGTACTTC; CDR3: CASSLNSGGLYEQYF
J: TRBJ1-5; D: TRBD1; V: TRBV10-3; DNA: TGTGCCATCAGTGAGGTGGACAGGGGGAGCAATCAGCCCCAGCATTTT; CDR3: CAISEVDRGSNQPQHF
J: TRBJ1-1; D: .; V: TRBV7-7; DNA: TGTGCCAGCAGCTCCGACCCACAGTCTGAAGCTTTCTTT; CDR3: CASSSDPQSEAFF
J: TRBJ1-1; D: .; V: TRBV6-5; DNA: TGTGCCAGCAGTTACTCCTGGGGGAGGACTGAAGCTTTCTTT; CDR3: CASSYSWGRTEAFF
J: TRBJ2-2; D: .; V: TRBV7-6; DNA: TGTGCCAGCAGCTCCCTTGTGGGCTCGAACACCGGGGAGCTGTTTTTT; CDR3: CASSSLVGSNTGELFF
J: TRBJ1-4; D: TRBD1; V: TRBV15; DNA: TGTGCCACCAGCAGAGGCGGGACAGAGAATGAAAAACTGTTTTTT; CDR3: CATSRGGTENEKLFF
J: TRBJ2-7; D: TRBD2; V: TRBV29-1; DNA: TGCAGCGTGGGCGCGGGGGGGCTGTCCTACGAGCAGTACTTC; CDR3: CSVGAGGLSYEQYF
J: TRBJ1-1; D: .; V: TRBV30; DNA: TGTGCCTGGAGGGCGGGGGGCGACACTGAAGCTTTCTTT; CDR3: CAWRAGGDTEAFF
J: TRBJ2-1; D: TRBD2; V: TRBV5-6; DNA: TGTGCCAGCAGCTGGGTTAGCGGGGGAAGCTACAATGAGCAGTTCTTC; CDR3: CASSWVSGGSYNEQFF
J: TRBJ2-7; D: TRBD1; V: TRBV6-5; DNA: TGTGCCAGCAGTACTCGGACAGGGATCTACGAGCAGTACTTC; CDR3: CASSTRTGIYEQYF
J: TRBJ1-2; D: .; V: TRBV5-1; DNA: TGCGCCAGCAGCTTGGCTCTGGGGCTGGGTGGCTACACCTTC; CDR3: CASSLALGLGGYTF
J: TRBJ1-5; D: .; V: TRBV10-3; DNA: TGTGCCATCAGTGAGTCCGCTTGGAGCCGGTCAGATCAGCCCCAGCATTTT; CDR3: CAISESAWSRSDQPQHF
J: TRBJ2-3; D: TRBD2; V: TRBV6-5; DNA: TGTGCCAGCAGTTACGCGGGGGAAGATACGCAGTATTTT; CDR3: CASSYAGEDTQYF
J: TRBJ2-3; D: .; V: TRBV5-1; DNA: TGCGCCAGCAGCTTGGACGCCGGGAAATCGGATACGCAGTATTTT; CDR3: CASSLDAGKSDTQYF
J: TRBJ2-3; D: TRBD2; V: TRBV4-3; DNA: TGCGCCAGCAGCCAAGGACTAGCGGGGGCTCTGGCAGATACGCAGTATTTT; CDR3: CASSQGLAGALADTQYF
J: TRBJ2-2; D: .; V: TRBV18; DNA: TGTGCCAGCTCACTAAATAGCGTGGACACCGGGGAGCTGTTTTTT; CDR3: CASSLNSVDTGELFF
J: TRBJ2-7; D: TRBD1; V: TRBV11-2; DNA: TGTGCCAGCAGCTTAGGGACAGGGTACTCCTACGAGCAGTACTTC; CDR3: CASSLGTGYSYEQYF
J: TRBJ2-7; D: .; V: TRBV7-5; DNA: TGTGCCAGAAGCTTGATCACTGGGACGGAGGACTACTCCTACGAGCAGTACTTC; CDR3: CARSLITGTEDYSYEQYF
J: TRBJ2-3; D: TRBD2; V: TRBV9; DNA: TGTGCCAGCAGCGTCCTCGGGGGGGGGCGAACAGATACGCAGTATTTT; CDR3: CASSVLGGGRTDTQYF
J: TRBJ1-2; D: .; V: TRBV6-6; DNA: TGTGCCAGCAGTTATCCGGGGGGGGACTATGGCTACACCTTC; CDR3: CASSYPGGDYGYTF
J: TRBJ2-3; D: TRBD2; V: TRBV25-1; DNA: TGTGCCAGCAGTCGGGGGGGCCACACAGATACGCAGTATTTT; CDR3: CASSRGGHTDTQYF
J: TRBJ2-1; D: TRBD2; V: TRBV4-3; DNA: TGCGCCAGCAGCCAACTAGCGGGGGGCCTCCCGCGGCAGTTCTTC; CDR3: CASSQLAGGLPRQFF
J: TRBJ1-1; D: TRBD1; V: TRBV29-1; DNA: TGCAGCGTCGGACAGGGCGTCACTGAAGCTTTCTTT; CDR3: CSVGQGVTEAFF
J: TRBJ1-5; D: .; V: TRBV19; DNA: TGTGCCAGTAGTCTCTTGGCGGAAGGGGCCAATCAGCCCCAGCATTTT; CDR3: CASSLLAEGANQPQHF
J: TRBJ2-7; D: TRBD1; V: TRBV6-6; DNA: TGTGCCAGCAGTTACGGCACAGGGGGGTACGAGCAGTACTTC; CDR3: CASSYGTGGYEQYF
J: TRBJ2-7; D: TRBD1; V: TRBV2; DNA: TGTGCCTTCAAAGCCCGGGACAGCTCCTACGAGCAGTACTTC; CDR3: CAFKARDSSYEQYF
J: TRBJ1-5; D: .; V: TRBV14; DNA: TGTGCCAGCAGCCCTAACAGGGAATCAGCCCAGCATTTT; CDR3: CASSPNRESAQHF
J: TRBJ2-1; D: TRBD2; V: TRBV11-3; DNA: TGTGCCAGCAGCTTAGATCTCACTAGCGGGGAACAAGAGCAGTTCTTC; CDR3: CASSLDLTSGEQEQFF
J: TRBJ2-1; D: TRBD2; V: TRBV4-1; DNA: TGCGCCAGCAGCCGATTACGGGGGGAGGATGAGCAGTTCTTC; CDR3: CASSRLRGEDEQFF
J: TRBJ2-7; D: .; V: TRBV7-9; DNA: TGTGCCAGCAGCTTAGGGACAGAGCAGCGATTCTACGAGCAGTACTTC; CDR3: CASSLGTEQRFYEQYF
J: TRBJ1-2; D: TRBD1; V: TRBV5-1; DNA: TGCGCCAGCAGCTCTGGGGACAGTAGGGGCTACACCTTC; CDR3: CASSSGDSRGYTF
J: TRBJ1-1; D: .; V: TRBV27; DNA: TGTGCCAGCAGTTGGTGGGAGGGTGACACTGAAGCTTTCTTT; CDR3: CASSWWEGDTEAFF
J: TRBJ1-5; D: .; V: TRBV2; DNA: TGTGCCAGCAGTGAAGTTTTCACCGCGAGCAATCAGCCCCAGCATTTT; CDR3: CASSEVFTASNQPQHF
J: TRBJ1-2; D: TRBD1; V: TRBV5-5; DNA: TGTGCCAGCAGGAAAACTGGGACAGGGGGCGACAACTATGGCTACACCTTC; CDR3: CASRKTGTGGDNYGYTF
J: TRBJ2-7; D: .; V: TRBV2; DNA: TGTGCCAGCAGAGCCACTCGGGAGTACGAGCAGTACTTC; CDR3: CASRATREYEQYF
J: TRBJ2-1; D: .; V: TRBV19; DNA: TGTGCCAGTAAGAAAGGGGGAAATGAGCAGTTCTTC; CDR3: CASKKGGNEQFF
J: TRBJ1-6; D: .; V: TRBV4-3; DNA: TGCGCCAGCAGCCAAGGAATGGAGGGTTCCTCACCCCTCCACTTT; CDR3: CASSQGMEGSSPLHF
J: TRBJ2-5; D: .; V: TRBV29-1; DNA: TGCAGCGCGACCACAGGTCAAGAGACCCAGTACTTC; CDR3: CSATTGQETQYF
J: TRBJ2-7; D: TRBD1; V: TRBV2; DNA: TGTGCCAGCCGAGGGACAGGCTCCTACGAGCAGTACTTC; CDR3: CASRGTGSYEQYF
J: TRBJ1-4; D: .; V: TRBV7-8; DNA: TGTGCCAGCAGCTCCCCCCGACGGGGGGATAATGAAAAACTGTTTTTT; CDR3: CASSSPRRGDNEKLFF
J: TRBJ2-3; D: TRBD2; V: TRBV29-1; DNA: TGCAGCGTTGATGGACTAGCGGGGGGGGGCCCCACAGATACGCAGTATTTT; CDR3: CSVDGLAGGGPTDTQYF